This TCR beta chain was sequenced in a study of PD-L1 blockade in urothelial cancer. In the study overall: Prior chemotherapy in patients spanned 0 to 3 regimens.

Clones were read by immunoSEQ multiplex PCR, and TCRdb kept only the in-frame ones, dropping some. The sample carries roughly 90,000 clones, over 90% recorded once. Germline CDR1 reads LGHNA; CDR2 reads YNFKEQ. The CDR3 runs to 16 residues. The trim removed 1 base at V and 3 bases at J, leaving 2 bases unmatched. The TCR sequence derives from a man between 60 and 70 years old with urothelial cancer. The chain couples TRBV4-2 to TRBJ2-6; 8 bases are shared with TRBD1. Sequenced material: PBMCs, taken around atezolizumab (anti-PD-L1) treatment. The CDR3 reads CASSQVQGDGANVLTF. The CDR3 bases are TGTGCCAGCAGCCAAGTACAGGGGGATGGGGCCAACGTCCTGACTTTC.